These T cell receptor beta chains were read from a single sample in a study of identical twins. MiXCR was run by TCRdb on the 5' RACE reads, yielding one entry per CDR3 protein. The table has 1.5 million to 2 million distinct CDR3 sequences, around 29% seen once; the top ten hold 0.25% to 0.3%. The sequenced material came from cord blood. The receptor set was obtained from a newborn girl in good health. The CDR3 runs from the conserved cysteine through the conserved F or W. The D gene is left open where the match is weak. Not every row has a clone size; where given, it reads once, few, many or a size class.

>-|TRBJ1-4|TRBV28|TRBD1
TGTGCCAGCAGTCAGGGGGTCAGAACTAATGAAAAACTGTTTTTT
CASSQGVRTNEKLFF
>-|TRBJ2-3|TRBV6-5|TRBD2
TGTGCCAGCAGTTACCTCGGACCTATGGGGGGGTGGACAGATACGCAGTATTTT
CASSYLGPMGGWTDTQYF
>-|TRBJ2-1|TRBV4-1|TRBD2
TGCGCCAGCAGCCGCGGGACTAGTAGTCTCTACAATGAGCAGTTCTTC
CASSRGTSSLYNEQFF
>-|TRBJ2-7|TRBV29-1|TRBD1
TGCAGCGTTAGGACAGGTCCCTACGAGCAGTACTTC
CSVRTGPYEQYF
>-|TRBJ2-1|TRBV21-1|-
TGTGCCAGCAGCAAAGACGATGAGCAGTTCTTC
CASSKDDEQFF
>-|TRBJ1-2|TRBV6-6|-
TGTGCCAGCAGTAAAATCTATGGCTACACCTTC
CASSKIYGYTF
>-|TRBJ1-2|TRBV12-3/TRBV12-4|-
TGTGCCAGCAGTTTGCGGCCAGCTGACTATGGCTACACCTTC
CASSLRPADYGYTF
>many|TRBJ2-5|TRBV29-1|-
TGCAGCGTTCAGTCTGGGGCGGAGACCCAGTACTTC
CSVQSGAETQYF
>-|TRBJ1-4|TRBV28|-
TGTGCCAGCAGGTTGGGCAGGGAAGAAAAACTGTTTTTT
CASRLGREEKLFF
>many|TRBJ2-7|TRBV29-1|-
TGCAGCGTTGTGTGGGGCAGCTCCTACGAGCAGTACTTC
CSVVWGSSYEQYF
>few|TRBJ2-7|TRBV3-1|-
TGTGCCAGCAGCCACCTAGGATCACGGAACTACGAGCAGTACTTC
CASSHLGSRNYEQYF
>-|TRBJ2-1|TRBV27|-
TGTGCCAGCAGGAGTAGCGGCTCAACCCACGATGAGCAGTTCTTC
CASRSSGSTHDEQFF
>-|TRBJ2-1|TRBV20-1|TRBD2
TGCAGTGCTAGAGATCTCGTGGGAATAGCGGGGGTTCCCTCCTACAATGAGCAGTTCTTC
CSARDLVGIAGVPSYNEQFF
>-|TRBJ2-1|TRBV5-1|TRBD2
TGCGCCAGCAGCCATGGACTAGCGGGAGTACTGAGGCACAATGAGCAGTTCTTC
CASSHGLAGVLRHNEQFF
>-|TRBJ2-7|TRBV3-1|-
TGTGCCAGCAGCCAGTACCCCCGCGGGTCCTATCCTTACGAGCAGTACTTC
CASSQYPRGSYPYEQYF
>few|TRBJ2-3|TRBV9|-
TGTGCCAGCAGCGTAGCGAGTAGCGACGATACGCAGTATTTT
CASSVASSDDTQYF
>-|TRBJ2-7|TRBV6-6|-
TGTGCCAGCAGGGCATGGACAGATAATCCCTACGAGCAGTACTTC
CASRAWTDNPYEQYF
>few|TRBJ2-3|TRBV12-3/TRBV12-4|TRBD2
TGTGCCAGCAGCCCTGGAGCGGGGGGCACAGATACGCAGTATTTT
CASSPGAGGTDTQYF
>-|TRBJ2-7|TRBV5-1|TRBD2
TGCGCCAGCAGGATTGTCGGGACTAGGGCGGGCGAGCAGTACTTC
CASRIVGTRAGEQYF
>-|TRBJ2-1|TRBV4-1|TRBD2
TGCGCCAGCAGCCAAGATGGGACTAGCGGGAGCTACAATGAGCAGTTCTTC
CASSQDGTSGSYNEQFF
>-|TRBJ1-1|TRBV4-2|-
TGTGCCAGCAGCCACTGGTGGTGGGGGGGCGGCGTCGGCACTGAAGCTTTCTTT
CASSHWWWGGGVGTEAFF
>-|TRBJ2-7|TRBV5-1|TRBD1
TGCGCCAGCAGCTTGACGCGGTCGACAGGGGTCTACGAGCAGTACTTC
CASSLTRSTGVYEQYF
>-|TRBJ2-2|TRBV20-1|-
TGCAGTGCCCCAGACAGCACCGGGGAGCTGTTTTTT
CSAPDSTGELFF
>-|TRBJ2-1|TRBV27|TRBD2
TGTGCCAGCAGTGAAACTAGCGGGAGGTTCGATGAGCAGTTCTTC
CASSETSGRFDEQFF
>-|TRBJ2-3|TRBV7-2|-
TGTGCCAGCAGCACCAAGCGACTAGTAGGGGGGGATACGCAGTATTTT
CASSTKRLVGGDTQYF
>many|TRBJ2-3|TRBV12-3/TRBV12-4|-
TGTGCCAGCACCCCCCGTCGAACCGTCACAGATACGCAGTATTTT
CASTPRRTVTDTQYF
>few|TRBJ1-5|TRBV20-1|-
TGCAGTGCTAGTTTCGGCAGGGTCGGGGGCAATCAGCCCCAGCATTTT
CSASFGRVGGNQPQHF
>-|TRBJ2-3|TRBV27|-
TGTGCCAGCAGTTTATCGTTTAGGGGGGGCACTTCTAGCACAGATACGCAGTATTTT
CASSLSFRGGTSSTDTQYF
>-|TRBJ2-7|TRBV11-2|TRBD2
TGTGCCAGCAGCTTTGGAGAAGCGGGGGGGTACAATGAGCAGTACTTC
CASSFGEAGGYNEQYF
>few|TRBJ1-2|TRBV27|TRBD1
TGTGCCAGCAGTTTGCAACAGGGGAGGGGGGGCTACACCTTC
CASSLQQGRGGYTF
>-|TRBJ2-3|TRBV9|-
TGTGCCAGCAGCGTAGCGGGACGCCTCACAGATACGCAGTATTTT
CASSVAGRLTDTQYF
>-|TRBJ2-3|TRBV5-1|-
TGCGCCAGCAGCCCATTGACTCGCACAGATACGCAGTATTTT
CASSPLTRTDTQYF
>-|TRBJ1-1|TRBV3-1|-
TGTGCCAGCAGCCAAGAGTTGCGGGTGAGGAACACTGAAGCTTTCTTT
CASSQELRVRNTEAFF
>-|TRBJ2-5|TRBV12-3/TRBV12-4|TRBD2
TGTGCCAGCAGTCCCTACGGGGGGGCTTACAATGAGCAGTACTTC
CASSPYGGAYNEQYF
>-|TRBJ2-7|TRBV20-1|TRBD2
TGCAGTCCCCTAGCGGGAGTTTCCTACGAGCAGTACTTC
CSPLAGVSYEQYF
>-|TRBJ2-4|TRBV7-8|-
TGTGCCAGCAGCTTAGTTTATGGAACGGGACTTTTAAGCCCCATTCAGTACTTC
CASSLVYGTGLLSPIQYF
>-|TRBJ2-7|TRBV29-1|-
TGCAGCGTTGAAGATACGGTGGGTTACGAGCAGTACTTC
CSVEDTVGYEQYF
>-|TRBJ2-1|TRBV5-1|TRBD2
TGCGCCAGCAGCTCCTATATCCTGCGGGAGGGTACCTACAATGAGCAGTTCTTC
CASSSYILREGTYNEQFF
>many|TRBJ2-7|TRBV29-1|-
TGCAGCGTTCGGTTCGGGACGCCCGCCTACGAGCAGTACTTC
CSVRFGTPAYEQYF
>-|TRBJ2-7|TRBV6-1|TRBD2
TGTGCCAGCAGTGCAGCGGGAAGCTCCTACGAGCAGTACTTC
CASSAAGSSYEQYF
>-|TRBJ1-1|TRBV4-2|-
TGTGCCAGCAGCCAAGACTGGAAGGGGAGTACTGAAGCTTTCTTT
CASSQDWKGSTEAFF
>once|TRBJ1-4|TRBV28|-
TGTGCCAGCAGTTTATCAGGCCCTAATGAAAAACTGTTTTTT
CASSLSGPNEKLFF
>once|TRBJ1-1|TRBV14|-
TGTGCCAGCAGCCCAAACGGACAGAACACTGAAGCTTTCTTT
CASSPNGQNTEAFF
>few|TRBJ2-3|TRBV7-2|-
TGTGCCAGCAGTCACCGCACTAGAGAGGGAGCTAATACGCAGTATTTT
CASSHRTREGANTQYF
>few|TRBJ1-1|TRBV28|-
TGTGCCAGCAGTTTCGCACAGGACTCTGAAGCTTTCTTT
CASSFAQDSEAFF
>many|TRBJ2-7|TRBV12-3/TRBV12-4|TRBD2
TGTGCCAGCAGTTTACGCCTAGCGGGGGGTTTCTCCTACGAGCAGTACTTC
CASSLRLAGGFSYEQYF
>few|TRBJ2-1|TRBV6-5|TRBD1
TGTGCCAGCATCCTTGTCGACAGGGACCTCGATGAGCAGTTCTTC
CASILVDRDLDEQFF
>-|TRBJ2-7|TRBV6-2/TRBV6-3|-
TGTGCCAGCAGTTACAGAAGCCACGAGCAGTACTTC
CASSYRSHEQYF
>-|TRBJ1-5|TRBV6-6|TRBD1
TGTGCCAGTGTGGACAGGGATCAGCCCCAGCATTTT
CASVDRDQPQHF
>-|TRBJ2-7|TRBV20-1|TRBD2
TGCAGTGCTAGGGGTACCCTCGGACTAGCGGCGTACGAGCAGTACTTC
CSARGTLGLAAYEQYF
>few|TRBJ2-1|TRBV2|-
TGTGCCAGCCTACTTGGGGCGCCGTACAATGAGCAGTTCTTC
CASLLGAPYNEQFF
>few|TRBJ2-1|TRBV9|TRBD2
TGTGCCAGCAGCCCCTCCGGCGGGAGGTCCTCCTACAATGAGCAGTTCTTC
CASSPSGGRSSYNEQFF
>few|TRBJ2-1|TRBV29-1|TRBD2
TGCAGCGTTGACTCCAGCGGGGCCTACAATGAGCAGTTCTTC
CSVDSSGAYNEQFF
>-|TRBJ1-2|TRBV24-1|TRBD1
TGTGCCACCAGTGATAGGGGGGCGACAGGGATCTATGGCTACACCTTC
CATSDRGATGIYGYTF
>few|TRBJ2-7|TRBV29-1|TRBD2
TGCAGCGTTGCCTTGACTAGCGGGAGCTCCTACGAGCAGTACTTC
CSVALTSGSSYEQYF